The 17 T cell receptor beta chains below were found in one sample sequenced in a study of blood T cell repertoires in COVID-19 (dated by TCRdb to the early 2020s). Receptor amplification or capture employed the immunoSEQ multiplex PCR assay. TCRdb mirrors the immuneACCESS table, restricted to in-frame sequences. Some clones are absent from its copies; in checked studies, under half trace to an unresolved V gene, and the reason for the others is unknown. The table for this sample lists approximately 470,000 clones; 75% to 90% of them were counted only once. Clones ranked in the top ten supply roughly 0.7% of the sample. The sequenced sample consisted of PBMCs or T cells enriched from blood (not recorded which). These receptors originate from a woman aged 18-35 years who had recovered from COVID-19.

The rearrangement uses TRBV7-9 and TRBJ1-5; possible D gene TRBD1, 6 bases. Germline values: CDR1 SEHNR, CDR2 FQNEAQ (reference sequence). Trimming took 4 bases from V and 0 from J, leaving 16 bases between them. The CDR3 consists of 17 residues. The DNA for the CDR3 is TGTGCCAGCAGCTCTCTGGTACAGGGCCTTAGCAATCAGCCCCAGCATTTT. Its translation: CASSSLVQGLSNQPQHF.

This chain uses TRBV6-5 with TRBJ1-1, with a weak D call TRBD1 (5 bases). Germline CDR1 and CDR2: MNHEY and SVGAGI. The CDR3 has 15 amino acids. Trimming cost V 0 bases and J 3 bases, with 11 bases left between them. CDR3 residues: CASSYSIGAYTEAFF. CDR3 coding DNA: TGTGCCAGCAGTTACTCCATTGGGGCCTACACTGAAGCTTTCTTT.

For this clone: This same CDR3 is encoded by further DNA sequences in the sample. The gene calls are TRBV5-4 and TRBJ1-6, with TRBD1 identical over 9 bases. V dropped 3 bases and J dropped 7; count of bases not matched to a gene: 2. This CDR3 spans 14 amino acids. CDR1 and CDR2 (germline): SGHNT, YYREEE (reference sequence). The CDR3 DNA reads as TGTGCCAGCAGCTGGGGACAGGGAAATTCACCCCTCCACTTT. Translating gives CASSWGQGNSPLHF.

The chain is built from TRBV19 and TRBJ2-7, with D possibly being TRBD1 (5 bases). In germline, CDR1 is LNHDA, CDR2 SQIVND (reference sequence). Trimming shortened V by 5 bases and J by 3 bases, and 11 bases separated the two germline ends. The CDR3 has 13 amino acids. CDR3 nucleotide sequence: TGTGCCAGTAGTCGGACACTATACTACGAGCAGTACTTC. It is translated as CASSRTLYYEQYF.

The chain is built from TRBV19 and TRBJ2-3; 7 bases line up with TRBD1. Germline loops: CDR1 LNHDA, CDR2 SQIVND (reference sequence). This CDR3 has 15 amino acids. J gave up 0 bases and V 5 bases, and 5 bases lay outside the gene matches. The chain's CDR3 is CASSPRQGSTDTQYF. For the CDR3, the DNA is TGTGCCAGTAGTCCCAGACAGGGAAGCACAGATACGCAGTATTTT.

This clone was detected only once. J is TRBJ2-1 and V is TRBV5-1; 8 bases are shared with TRBD1. This CDR3 contains 16 residues. The germline gives CDR1 SGHRS, CDR2 YFSETQ. The ends lost 6 bases at V and 2 bases at J; junction bases unmatched: 10. The CDR3 loop reads CASTQRTGPTYNEQFF. The CDR3 coding sequence is TGCGCCAGCACCCAACGGACAGGGCCTACCTACAATGAGCAGTTCTTC.

V and J are TRBV2 and TRBJ1-4; TRBD1 agrees at 8 bases. Germline V lookup: CDR1 SNHLY, CDR2 FYNNEI. This CDR3 region has 15 residues. After removal of 5 bases from V and 7 bases from J, the junction contained 9 bases not matched to a gene. CDR3 sequence (DNA): TGTGCCAGCAGTAGAGCAGGGGGCGCGGGTGAAAAACTGTTTTTT. Encoded protein: CASSRAGGAGEKLFF.

This rearrangement joins TRBV19 to TRBJ2-5; TRBD2 matches at 11 bases. CDR3 length: 16 amino acids. The V and J ends lost 5 bases and 2 bases, in that order; junction bases with no gene match: 7. Germline lookup yields CDR1 LNHDA and CDR2 SQIVND (reference sequence). CDR3: CASSLRSGGAQETQYF. CDR3 coding DNA: TGTGCCAGTAGTCTCCGTAGCGGGGGGGCTCAAGAGACCCAGTACTTC.

This clone occurred a few times. This rearrangement joins TRBV30 to TRBJ1-2; 7 bases map to TRBD1. Germline CDR1 reads GTSNPN; CDR2 reads SVGIG (reference sequence). This CDR3 contains 14 residues. V gave up 2 bases and J gave up 4 bases; unmatched junction bases: 7. CDR3 sequence (DNA): TGTGCCTGGAGTCTTACCGGGACAGCCTATGGCTACACCTTC. This translates into CAWSLTGTAYGYTF.

A note on this clone: Sequence at one end of the junction differs from germline and may be a read error. The rearrangement links TRBV19 to TRBJ1-2, with D possibly matching TRBD1 (6 bases). The CDR3 has 12 amino acids. Germline-derived CDR1 and CDR2 are LNHDA and SQIVND (reference sequence). The CDR3 is CASSIRGRDNRF. Here the CDR3 DNA reads TGTGCCAGTAGTATTCGAGGCAGGGACAACCGATTC.

V and J are TRBV4-1 and TRBJ1-1; no clear D gene. The CDR3 covers 16 residues. V was cut by 2 bases and J by 4 bases, with 17 bases left in between. Per the germline V gene, CDR1 is MGHRA and CDR2 is YSYEKL. The CDR3 here is CASSQPPWGGSTEAFF. The CDR3 nucleotides are TGCGCCAGCAGCCAACCCCCCTGGGGAGGGAGCACTGAAGCTTTCTTT.

This chain uses TRBV7-9 with TRBJ1-4; D may be TRBD1 (6 bases). Germline V lookup: CDR1 SEHNR, CDR2 FQNEAQ (reference sequence). The CDR3 covers 14 residues. V lost 4 bases and J 5 bases, leaving 11 bases between the germline ends. The CDR3 protein is CASSSGQINEKLFF. The CDR3 coding sequence is TGTGCCAGCAGCTCCGGACAGATAAATGAAAAACTGTTTTTT.

The chain uses TRBV5-6 and TRBJ1-1; D unresolved. CDR1 is SGHDT, CDR2 YYEEEE, per germline. The CDR3 has 11 amino acids. V gave up 4 bases and J gave up 5 bases, with 6 bases separating them. The DNA for the CDR3 is TGTGCCAGCAGCCGCAGGACTGAAGCTTTCTTT. It encodes CASSRRTEAFF.

The table lists this clone with a count of one. V gene TRBV24-1 combines with J gene TRBJ2-5; TRBD1 aligns across 8 bases. The CDR3 has 14 residues. Germline V lookup: CDR1 KGHDR, CDR2 SFDVKD. V lost 4 bases and J lost 5; bases outside the gene matches: 5. The CDR3 DNA reads as TGTGCCACCAGTGACCGGACAGGGACCGAGACCCAGTACTTC. It is translated as CATSDRTGTETQYF.

This clone was found once. The rearrangement joins TRBV12-5 to TRBJ2-5, with D tentatively TRBD2 (5 bases). The CDR3 spans 14 residues. Germline V gives CDR1 LGHNT, CDR2 FRNRAP. Trimming took 5 bases from V and 1 from J, leaving 11 bases between them. CDR3 nucleotide sequence: TGTGCTAGTGGTACGGGAACCCTCCAAGAGACCCAGTACTTC. This translates into CASGTGTLQETQYF.

The genes are TRBV7-9 and TRBJ1-6; TRBD1 is a possible D gene (5 bases). V was trimmed by 3 bases and J by 6 bases, leaving 21 bases between them. Germline V CDR1 and CDR2: SEHNR, FQNEAQ (reference sequence). CDR3 length: 18 amino acids. The CDR3 region is CASSFVGARALGNSPLHF. In DNA form, the CDR3 reads TGTGCCAGCAGCTTTGTAGGGGCTCGGGCGCTTGGTAATTCACCCCTCCACTTT.

The chain employs TRBV11-3 and TRBJ2-3, with D perhaps TRBD2 (5 bases). This CDR3 is built from 12 residues. CDR1 SGHNT and CDR2 YENEEA come from the germline V gene. Trimming took 5 bases from V and 4 from J, leaving 7 bases between them. This chain's CDR3 is CASSEGADTQYF. In DNA, the CDR3 is TGTGCCAGCAGCGAGGGAGCAGATACGCAGTATTTT.